Each of the 21 T cell receptor beta chains below was sequenced from the same sample in a study of follicular helper T cells after annual influenza vaccination. Produced via immunoSEQ multiplex PCR; TCRdb's table is partial and in-frame only. The repertoire includes about 11,000 clones, approximately 79% of them detected once, and 0.8% to 0.95% sits in the top ten. The material sequenced was CXCR5- memory CD4+ T cells sorted from blood, taken 6 weeks after influenza vaccination. The receptors stem from an adult who received the influenza vaccine.

The chain employs TRBV2 and TRBJ2-3, with 8 positions matching TRBD2. The CDR3 has 15 amino acids. The germline V gene encodes CDR1 SNHLY and CDR2 FYNNEI. The V and J ends lost 5 bases and 1 base, in that order; junction bases with no gene match: 5. Here the CDR3 DNA reads TGTGCCAGCAGTCGGGGGGGCCTCGGCACAGATACGCAGTATTTT. Protein sequence: CASSRGGLGTDTQYF.

This clone was picked up a small number of times. J is TRBJ1-4 and V is TRBV5-1; D call uncertain. The CDR3 runs 13 residues. The V end lost 1 base, the J end lost 4 bases, and 5 bases lay between the germline ends. Germline V CDR1 and CDR2: SGHRS, YFSETQ. This CDR3 is CASSLQNNEKLFF. CDR3 in DNA: TGCGCCAGCAGCTTGCAGAATAATGAAAAACTGTTTTTT.

This clone was detected once. This chain links TRBV7-8 with TRBJ1-3; weak D call: TRBD1 (6 bases). The CDR3 is made up of 17 amino acids. V dropped 6 bases and J dropped 0 bases, with 18 bases sitting between them. Germline loops: CDR1 SGHVS, CDR2 FQNEAQ. The DNA for the CDR3 is TGTGCCAGCAGTCGAGGGGGGGGATCCAGCTCTGGAAACACCATATATTTT. Amino acid sequence: CASSRGGGSSSGNTIYF.

This clone was recorded once. J is TRBJ2-7 and V is TRBV15; D ambiguous. Germline-derived CDR1 and CDR2 are LNHNV and YYDKDF (reference sequence). CDR3 length: 14 amino acids. V was cut by 0 bases and J by 5 bases, with 11 bases left in between. CDR3: CATSRDVSANEQYF. The CDR3 DNA reads as TGTGCCACCAGCAGAGATGTTTCAGCAAACGAGCAGTACTTC.

The rearrangement links TRBV4-1 to TRBJ2-1, with D tentatively TRBD2 (5 bases). V shed 1 base and J shed 7 bases, with 14 bases lying between them. CDR1 MGHRA and CDR2 YSYEKL come from the germline V gene. The CDR3 covers 15 residues. CDR3: CASSQVGRGLNEQFF. CDR3 bases: TGCGCCAGCAGCCAAGTCGGACGGGGTTTGAATGAGCAGTTCTTC.

The table lists this clone with a few counts. This chain joins TRBV19 and TRBJ1-1, with D tentatively TRBD1 (5 bases). The CDR3 totals 14 residues. Deletions cut 7 bases from V and 0 bases from J, with 12 bases between. From germline, CDR1 is LNHDA and CDR2 SQIVND (reference sequence). CDR3 nucleotide sequence: TGTGCCAGTACCACCTGGGGCATGAACACTGAAGCTTTCTTT. Translating gives CASTTWGMNTEAFF.

The gene calls are TRBV5-4 and TRBJ2-1; 10 nucleotides agree with TRBD2. This CDR3 has 16 residues. The germline gives CDR1 SGHNT, CDR2 YYREEE (reference sequence). The trim removed 3 bases at V and 7 bases at J, leaving 10 bases unmatched. The CDR3 DNA reads as TGTGCCAGCAGCTCCATAGCGGGGGGAATTGGTAATGAGCAGTTCTTC. It encodes CASSSIAGGIGNEQFF.

The rearrangement uses TRBV9 and TRBJ1-1, with TRBD1 as a possible D gene (6 bases). The CDR3 extends over 15 amino acids. In germline, CDR1 is SGDLS, CDR2 YYNGEE. V was cut by 0 bases and J by 5 bases, with 14 bases left in between. CDR3 in amino acids: CASSVVAGGATEAFF. The CDR3 DNA is TGTGCCAGCAGCGTAGTGGCGGGGGGGGCGACTGAAGCTTTCTTT. Supplemented by reference TRBV9 and TRBJ1-1, the full variable domain reads DSGVTQTPKHLITATGQRVTLRCSPRSGDLSVYWYQQSLDQGLQFLIQYYNGEERAKGNILERFSAQQFPDLHSELNLSSLELGDSALYFCASSVVAGGATEAFFGQGTRLTVV.

V usage is TRBV7-2 and J usage is TRBJ2-4; D unresolved. Deletions cut 3 bases from V and 6 bases from J, with 9 bases between. Germline CDR1 reads SGHTA; CDR2 reads FQGNSA. This CDR3 region has 13 residues. The CDR3 reads CASSFERTNIQYF. The CDR3 region has the DNA TGTGCCAGCAGCTTCGAAAGAACAAACATTCAGTACTTC.

V and J are TRBV7-2 and TRBJ2-1; D is perhaps TRBD2 (7 bases). This CDR3 has 16 amino acids. V lost 5 bases, J lost 1 base, and 15 bases lay in between. Germline V gene sequence: CDR1 SGHTA, CDR2 FQGNSA. CDR3 sequence (DNA): TGTGCCAGCAGCGACCCCGGGGGGCCTTCCTACAATGAGCAGTTCTTC. Translating gives CASSDPGGPSYNEQFF.

This rearrangement joins TRBV7-6 to TRBJ2-5; tentative D call: TRBD2 (6 bases). The germline V gene encodes CDR1 SGHVS and CDR2 FNYEAQ. Trimming pared 4 bases from V and 2 bases from J, leaving 11 bases between. CDR3 length: 14 residues. The CDR3 coding sequence is TGTGCCAGCAGCTCGAGACGGGGGCAAGAGACCCAGTACTTC. Translating gives CASSSRRGQETQYF.

V usage is TRBV9 and J usage is TRBJ2-6; a possible D gene is TRBD1 (5 bases). Germline-derived CDR1 and CDR2 are SGDLS and YYNGEE. Trimming took off 0 bases at V and 0 bases at J, with 7 bases between the two ends. The CDR3 is 16 residues long. CDR3 coding DNA: TGTGCCAGCAGCGTAGATCAGGGCTCTGGGGCCAACGTCCTGACTTTC. Translation gives CASSVDQGSGANVLTF.

The V and J genes are TRBV13 and TRBJ2-7, with 8 bases fitting TRBD2. Germline CDR1 and CDR2: PRHDT and FYEKMQ (reference sequence). Trimming cost V 5 bases and J 3 bases; bases outside gene matches: 15. The CDR3 spans 17 residues. CDR3: CASSHWGAAGGFYEQYF. CDR3 nucleotides: TGTGCCAGCAGCCACTGGGGGGCTGCGGGGGGTTTCTACGAGCAGTACTTC.

Notes on this clone: At one end, the junction sequence differs from germline, possibly due to a read error. This chain joins TRBV5-8 and TRBJ2-4; 10 positions agree with TRBD1. Germline V CDR1 and CDR2: SGHTS, YDEGEE. The CDR3 loop spans 16 amino acids. CDR3 sequence: CASRVKPGTGAFHHDF. CDR3 nucleotide sequence: TGTGCCAGCAGAGTGAAACCCGGGACAGGGGCCTTCCACCACGACTTC.

The chain uses TRBV7-2 and TRBJ2-3; D may correspond to TRBD1 or TRBD2 (5 bases each). CDR3 size: 14 residues. V lost 6 bases, J lost 2 bases, and 12 bases lay in between. Per germline, CDR1 SGHTA and CDR2 FQGNSA. The chain's CDR3 is CASRRDPYTDTQYF. The CDR3 DNA is TGTGCCAGCAGAAGGGACCCTTACACAGATACGCAGTATTTT.

The rearrangement joins TRBV19 to TRBJ2-4, with D unclear. CDR1 LNHDA and CDR2 SQIVND come from the germline V gene (reference sequence). Trimming shortened V by 4 bases and J by 0 bases, and 10 bases separated the two germline ends. This CDR3 spans 15 amino acids. CDR3 DNA sequence: TGTGCCAGTAGTAAAAGTGAGCTAGCCAAAAACATTCAGTACTTC. This codes for CASSKSELAKNIQYF.

The chain couples TRBV10-3 to TRBJ1-2; D is ambiguous. The CDR3 is 16 amino acids. V was clipped by 0 bases and J by 3 bases, with 14 bases between them. CDR1 and CDR2 from the germline V gene are ENHRY and SYGVKD. The DNA of the CDR3 is TGTGCCATCAGTGAGTCGAATCGGCTTCTGTACTATGGCTACACCTTC. This encodes CAISESNRLLYYGYTF.

This clone was detected only once. The chain couples TRBV6-5 to TRBJ1-2; D is perhaps TRBD1 (6 bases). The germline CDR1 and CDR2 sequences are MNHEY and SVGAGI. V lost 6 bases and J lost 5, with 19 bases in between. This CDR3 region has 15 residues. CDR3 DNA: TGTGCCAGCAGACGACAGGCAGGGTCTTTTTATGGCTACACCTTC. Translating gives CASRRQAGSFYGYTF.

V usage is TRBV6-5 and J usage is TRBJ2-6; D gene unclear. This CDR3 comprises 14 residues. With 0 bases removed from V and 8 bases from J, the gap between germline ends came to 8 bases. The germline CDR1 and CDR2 sequences are MNHEY and SVGAGI. The CDR3 coding sequence is TGTGCCAGCAGTTACTCCCCGAGCCCCAACGTCCTGACTTTC. The encoded protein is CASSYSPSPNVLTF.

This chain connects TRBV7-9 to TRBJ2-1; 10 positions agree with TRBD2. CDR1 and CDR2 (germline): SEHNR, FQNEAQ (reference sequence). The J segment lost 2 bases and the V segment lost 0 bases, leaving 1 base of the junction unmatched. The CDR3 totals 16 residues. As DNA, the CDR3 is TGTGCCAGCAGCTTAGCGAGCGGGGGGGCCTACAATGAGCAGTTCTTC. It yields the protein CASSLASGGAYNEQFF.

This clone was counted between two and nine times. The V and J genes are TRBV5-5 and TRBJ1-5; 9 positions agree with TRBD1. CDR1 is SGHKS and CDR2 is YYEKEE in the germline V gene (reference sequence). V shed 4 bases and J 1 base; nucleotides not matched to a gene: 6. CDR3 length equals 16 residues. As DNA, the CDR3 is TGTGCCAGCAGCAAACAGGGGGCGACGAGCAATCAGCCCCAGCATTTT. As protein: CASSKQGATSNQPQHF.